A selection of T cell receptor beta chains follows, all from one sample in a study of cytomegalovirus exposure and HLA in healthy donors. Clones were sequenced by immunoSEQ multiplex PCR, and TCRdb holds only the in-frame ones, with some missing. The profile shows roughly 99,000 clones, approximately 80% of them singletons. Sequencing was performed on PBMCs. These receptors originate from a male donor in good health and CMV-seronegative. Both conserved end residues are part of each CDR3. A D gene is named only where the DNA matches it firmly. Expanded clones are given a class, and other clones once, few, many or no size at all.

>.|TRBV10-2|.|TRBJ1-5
CASSQASLNQPQHF
TGCGCCAGCAGTCAGGCGTCACTCAATCAGCCCCAGCATTTT
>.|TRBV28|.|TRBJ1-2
CASLWGNYGYTF
TGTGCCAGTCTTTGGGGCAACTATGGCTACACCTTC
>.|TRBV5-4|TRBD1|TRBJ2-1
CASSLGGEQFF
TGTGCCAGCAGCTTAGGGGGCGAGCAGTTCTTC
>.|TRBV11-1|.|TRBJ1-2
CASSLNRQGHGYTF
TGTGCCAGCAGCTTAAACAGGCAGGGGCATGGCTACACCTTC
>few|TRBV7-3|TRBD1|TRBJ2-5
CASSNTMGQQETQYF
TGTGCCAGCAGTAATACCATGGGACAGCAAGAGACCCAGTACTTC
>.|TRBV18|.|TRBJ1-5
CASSPPTTSSNQPQHF
TGTGCCAGCTCACCACCTACAACATCTAGCAATCAGCCCCAGCATTTT
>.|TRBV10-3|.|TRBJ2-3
CAISGPGSDTQYF
TGTGCCATCAGTGGCCCAGGGTCAGATACGCAGTATTTT
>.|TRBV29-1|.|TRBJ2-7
CSVVSTASSYEQYF
TGCAGCGTTGTTTCGACGGCTAGCTCCTACGAGCAGTACTTC
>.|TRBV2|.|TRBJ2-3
CASSAQGGFGTDTQYF
TGTGCCAGCAGTGCTCAGGGCGGATTTGGCACAGATACGCAGTATTTT
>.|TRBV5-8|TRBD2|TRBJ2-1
CASSLRLAGYNEQFF
TGTGCCAGCAGCTTGCGACTAGCGGGATACAATGAGCAGTTCTTC
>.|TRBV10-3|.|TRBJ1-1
CAISEVQGMNTEAFF
TGTGCCATCAGTGAGGTTCAGGGGATGAACACTGAAGCTTTCTTT
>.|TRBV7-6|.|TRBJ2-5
CASSLTEISQETQYF
TGTGCCAGCAGCTTGACAGAAATCTCTCAAGAGACCCAGTACTTC
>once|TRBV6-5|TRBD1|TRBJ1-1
CASSLDRGAEAFF
TGTGCCAGCAGTTTAGACAGGGGCGCTGAAGCTTTCTTT
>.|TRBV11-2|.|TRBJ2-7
CASSLWQIYEQYF
TGTGCCAGCAGCTTATGGCAGATTTACGAGCAGTACTTC
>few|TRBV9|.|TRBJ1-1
CASSVSRDTEAFF
TGTGCCAGCAGCGTAAGCAGGGATACTGAAGCTTTCTTT
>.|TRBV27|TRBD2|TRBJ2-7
CASSLSTSGRASSYEQYF
TGTGCCAGCAGTTTATCGACTAGCGGGAGGGCCAGTTCCTACGAGCAGTACTTC
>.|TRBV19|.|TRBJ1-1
CASSQTARGTEAFF
TGTGCCAGTAGTCAGACAGCGAGGGGGACTGAAGCTTTCTTT
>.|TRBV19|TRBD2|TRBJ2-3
CASSIISASGSFADTQYF
TGTGCCAGTAGTATAATTTCGGCTAGCGGGAGTTTCGCAGATACGCAGTATTTT
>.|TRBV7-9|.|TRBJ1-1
CASSPQGANTEAFF
TGTGCCAGCAGCCCTCAAGGGGCGAACACTGAAGCTTTCTTT
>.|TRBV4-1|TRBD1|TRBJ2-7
CASSHRDRESEQYF
TGCGCCAGCAGCCATAGGGACAGGGAGTCCGAGCAGTACTTC
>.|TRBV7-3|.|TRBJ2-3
CASSFRVTDTQYF
TGTGCCAGCAGCTTCAGGGTGACAGATACGCAGTATTTT
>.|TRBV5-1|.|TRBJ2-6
CASSLAGLLSNVLTF
TGCGCCAGCAGCTTGGCGGGGTTGTTGTCCAACGTCCTGACTTTC
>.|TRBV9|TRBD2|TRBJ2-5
CASSVGTSGSGETQYF
TGTGCCAGCAGCGTAGGGACTAGCGGGAGTGGCGAGACCCAGTACTTC
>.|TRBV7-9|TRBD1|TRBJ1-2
CASSGTGTGVYGYTF
TGTGCCAGCAGCGGAACCGGGACAGGGGTCTATGGCTACACCTTC
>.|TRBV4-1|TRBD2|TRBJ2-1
CASSQEGTSGRDEQFF
TGCGCCAGCAGCCAAGAGGGGACTAGCGGGAGAGATGAGCAGTTCTTC
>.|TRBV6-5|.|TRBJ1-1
CASQGLNTEAFF
TGTGCCAGTCAGGGTTTGAACACTGAAGCTTTCTTT
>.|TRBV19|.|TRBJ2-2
CASSLGLNTGELFF
TGTGCCAGTAGTCTTGGGCTTAACACCGGGGAGCTGTTTTTT
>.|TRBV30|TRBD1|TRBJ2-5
CAWAKDRGLWEQYF
TGTGCCTGGGCAAAGGACAGGGGGCTGTGGGAGCAGTACTTC
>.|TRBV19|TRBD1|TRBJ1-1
CASSIRGQEPMITEAFF
TGTGCCAGTAGTATTAGGGGACAGGAACCTATGATCACTGAAGCTTTCTTT
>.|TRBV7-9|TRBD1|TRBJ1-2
CASSSLSGTGAPGGGYTF
TGTGCCAGCAGCTCGCTCTCTGGGACAGGGGCTCCTGGTGGTGGCTACACCTTC
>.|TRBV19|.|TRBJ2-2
CASSQRGSGNTGELFF
TGTGCCAGTAGTCAGAGGGGGTCAGGGAACACCGGGGAGCTGTTTTTT
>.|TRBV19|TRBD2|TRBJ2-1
CASSEGTSINEQFF
TGTGCCAGTAGTGAGGGGACTAGTATCAATGAGCAGTTCTTC
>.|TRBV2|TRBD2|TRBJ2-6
CASSRGLAGGRDSGANVLTF
TGTGCCAGCAGCCGGGGACTAGCGGGAGGAAGGGACTCTGGGGCCAACGTCCTGACTTTC
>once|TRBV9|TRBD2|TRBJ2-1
CASSGPPGASGREYNEQFF
TGTGCCAGCAGCGGACCGCCCGGGGCTAGCGGGAGGGAATACAATGAGCAGTTCTTC
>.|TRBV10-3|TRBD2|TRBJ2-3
CAMGAGGGTDTQYF
TGTGCCATGGGGGCGGGAGGGGGCACAGATACGCAGTATTTT
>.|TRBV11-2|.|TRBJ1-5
CASSSQGTGQPQHF
TGTGCCAGCAGCTCCCAGGGTACGGGTCAGCCCCAGCATTTT
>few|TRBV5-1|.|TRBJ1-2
CASRVATGNYGYTF
TGCGCCAGCAGGGTTGCCACGGGAAACTATGGCTACACCTTC
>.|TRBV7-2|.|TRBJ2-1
CASSPRRGITGNEQFF
TGTGCCAGCAGTCCCCGCAGGGGTATCACGGGGAATGAGCAGTTCTTC
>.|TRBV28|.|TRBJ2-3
CASSLSPSLDGTQYF
TGTGCCAGCAGTTTGTCGCCTTCCCTAGACGGGACGCAGTATTTT
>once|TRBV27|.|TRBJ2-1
CASSTGVESNEQFF
TGTGCCAGCAGCACCGGTGTAGAGTCGAATGAGCAGTTCTTC
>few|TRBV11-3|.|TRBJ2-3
CASSLTSNTDTQYF
TGTGCCAGCAGCTTGACTAGTAACACAGATACGCAGTATTTT